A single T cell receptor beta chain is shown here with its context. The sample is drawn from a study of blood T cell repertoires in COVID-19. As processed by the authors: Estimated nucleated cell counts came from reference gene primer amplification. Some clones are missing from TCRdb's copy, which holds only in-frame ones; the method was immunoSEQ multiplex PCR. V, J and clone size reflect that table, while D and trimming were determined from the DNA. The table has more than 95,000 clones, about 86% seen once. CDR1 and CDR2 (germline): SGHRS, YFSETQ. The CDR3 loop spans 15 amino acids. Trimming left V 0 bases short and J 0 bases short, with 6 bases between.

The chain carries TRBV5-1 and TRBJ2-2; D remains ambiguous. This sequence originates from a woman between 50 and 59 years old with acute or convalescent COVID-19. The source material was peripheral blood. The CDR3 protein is CASSLGTANTGELFF. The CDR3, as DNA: TGCGCCAGCAGCTTGGGAACAGCGAACACCGGGGAGCTGTTTTTT.